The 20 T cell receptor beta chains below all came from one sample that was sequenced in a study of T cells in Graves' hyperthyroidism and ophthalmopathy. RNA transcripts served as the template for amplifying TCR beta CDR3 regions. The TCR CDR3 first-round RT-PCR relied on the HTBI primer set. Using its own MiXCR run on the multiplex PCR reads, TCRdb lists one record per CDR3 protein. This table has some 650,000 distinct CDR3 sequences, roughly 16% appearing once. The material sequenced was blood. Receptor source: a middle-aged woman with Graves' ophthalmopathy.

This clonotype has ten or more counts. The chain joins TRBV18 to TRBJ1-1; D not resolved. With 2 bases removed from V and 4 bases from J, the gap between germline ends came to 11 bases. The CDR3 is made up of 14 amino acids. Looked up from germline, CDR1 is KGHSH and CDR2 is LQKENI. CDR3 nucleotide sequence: TGTGCCAGCTCACCAGGAGGGTGGAGCACTGAAGCTTTCTTT. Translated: CASSPGGWSTEAFF.

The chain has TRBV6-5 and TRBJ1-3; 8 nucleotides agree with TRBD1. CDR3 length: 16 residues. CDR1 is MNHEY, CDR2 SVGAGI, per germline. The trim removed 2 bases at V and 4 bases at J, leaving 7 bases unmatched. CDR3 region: CASSYQTGAQGNTIYF. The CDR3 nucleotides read TGTGCCAGCAGTTACCAGACAGGGGCCCAAGGAAACACCATATATTTT.

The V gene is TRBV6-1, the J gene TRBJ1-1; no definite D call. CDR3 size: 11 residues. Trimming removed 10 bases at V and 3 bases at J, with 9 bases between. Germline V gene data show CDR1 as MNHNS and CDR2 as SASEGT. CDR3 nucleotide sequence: TGTGCCACGGAAGAAGACACTGAAGCTTTCTTT. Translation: CATEEDTEAFF.

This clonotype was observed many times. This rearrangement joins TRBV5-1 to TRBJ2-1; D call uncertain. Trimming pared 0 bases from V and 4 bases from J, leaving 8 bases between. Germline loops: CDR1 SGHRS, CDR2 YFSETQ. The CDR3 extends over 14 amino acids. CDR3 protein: CASSLGGEYNEQFF. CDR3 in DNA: TGCGCCAGCAGCTTGGGTGGTGAATACAATGAGCAGTTCTTC.

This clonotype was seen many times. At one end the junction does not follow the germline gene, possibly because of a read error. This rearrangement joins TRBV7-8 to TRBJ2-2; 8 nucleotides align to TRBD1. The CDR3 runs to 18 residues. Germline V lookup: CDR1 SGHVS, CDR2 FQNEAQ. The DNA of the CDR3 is TGTGTCAGCAGCCAACCCACGGACAGGGAGGAGAACACCGGGGAGCTGTTTTTT. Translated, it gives CVSSQPTDREENTGELFF.

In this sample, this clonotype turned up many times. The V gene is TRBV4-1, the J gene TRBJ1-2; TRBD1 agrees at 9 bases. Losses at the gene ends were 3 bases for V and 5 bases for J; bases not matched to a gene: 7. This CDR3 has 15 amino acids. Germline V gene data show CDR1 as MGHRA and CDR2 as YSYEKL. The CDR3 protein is CASSQVSGQGYGYTF. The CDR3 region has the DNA TGCGCCAGCAGCCAGGTTTCGGGACAGGGTTATGGCTACACCTTC.

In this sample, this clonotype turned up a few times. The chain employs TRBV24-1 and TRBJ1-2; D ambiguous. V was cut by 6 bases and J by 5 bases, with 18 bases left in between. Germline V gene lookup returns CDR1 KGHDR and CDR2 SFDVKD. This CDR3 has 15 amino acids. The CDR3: CATSLSAITTYGYTF. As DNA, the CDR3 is TGTGCCACCAGTCTCTCCGCAATTACAACTTATGGCTACACCTTC.

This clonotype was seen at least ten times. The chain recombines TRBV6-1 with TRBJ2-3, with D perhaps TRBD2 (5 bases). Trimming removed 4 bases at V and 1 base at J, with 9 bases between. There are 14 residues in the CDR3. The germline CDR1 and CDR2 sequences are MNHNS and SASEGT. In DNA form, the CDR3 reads TGTGCCAGCAGTGCGTTGCGGGGCACAGATACGCAGTATTTT. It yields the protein CASSALRGTDTQYF.

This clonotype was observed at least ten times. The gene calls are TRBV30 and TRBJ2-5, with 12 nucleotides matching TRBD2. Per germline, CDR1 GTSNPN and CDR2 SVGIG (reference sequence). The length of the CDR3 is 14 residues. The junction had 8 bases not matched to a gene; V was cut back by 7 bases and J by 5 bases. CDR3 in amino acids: CASTGLAGGETQYF. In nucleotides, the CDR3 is TGTGCCTCGACTGGGCTAGCGGGAGGGGAGACCCAGTACTTC.

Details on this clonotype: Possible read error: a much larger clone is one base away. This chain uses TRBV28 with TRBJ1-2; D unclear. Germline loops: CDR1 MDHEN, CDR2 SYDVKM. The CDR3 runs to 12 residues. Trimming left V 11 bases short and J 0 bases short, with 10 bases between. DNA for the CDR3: TGTGCCTGCCTCCGGGCTAACTATGGCTACACCTTC. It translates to CACLRANYGYTF.

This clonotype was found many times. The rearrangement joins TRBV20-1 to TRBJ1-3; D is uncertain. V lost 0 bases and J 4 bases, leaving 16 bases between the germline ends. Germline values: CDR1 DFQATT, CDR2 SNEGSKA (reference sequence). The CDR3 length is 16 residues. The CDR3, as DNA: TGCAGTGCTAGAGATAGTGAGGTTGTGGGAGGAAACACCATATATTTT. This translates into CSARDSEVVGGNTIYF.

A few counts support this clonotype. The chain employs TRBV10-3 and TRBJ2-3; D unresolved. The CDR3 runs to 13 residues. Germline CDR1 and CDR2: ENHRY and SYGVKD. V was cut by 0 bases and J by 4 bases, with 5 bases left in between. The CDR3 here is CAISESNPDTQYF. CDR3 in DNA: TGTGCCATCAGTGAGTCAAACCCAGATACGCAGTATTTT.

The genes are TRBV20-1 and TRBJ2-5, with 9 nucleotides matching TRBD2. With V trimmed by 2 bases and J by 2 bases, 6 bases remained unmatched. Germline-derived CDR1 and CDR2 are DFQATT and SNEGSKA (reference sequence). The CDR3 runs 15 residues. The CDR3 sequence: CSARYYSGSQETQYF. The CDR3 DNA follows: TGCAGTGCTAGATATTATAGCGGGAGTCAAGAGACCCAGTACTTC.

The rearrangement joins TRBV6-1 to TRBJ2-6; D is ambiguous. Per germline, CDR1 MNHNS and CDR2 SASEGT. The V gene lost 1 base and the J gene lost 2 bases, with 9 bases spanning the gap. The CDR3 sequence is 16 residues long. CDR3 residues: CASSEVVGTGANVLTF. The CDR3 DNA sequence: TGTGCCAGCAGTGAAGTTGTAGGCACTGGGGCCAACGTCCTGACTTTC.

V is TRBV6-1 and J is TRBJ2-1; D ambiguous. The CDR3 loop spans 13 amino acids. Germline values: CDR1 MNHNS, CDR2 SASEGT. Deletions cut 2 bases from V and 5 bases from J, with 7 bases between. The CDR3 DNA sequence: TGTGCCAGCAGTGAATGGACCAACAATGAGCAGTTCTTC. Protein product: CASSEWTNNEQFF.

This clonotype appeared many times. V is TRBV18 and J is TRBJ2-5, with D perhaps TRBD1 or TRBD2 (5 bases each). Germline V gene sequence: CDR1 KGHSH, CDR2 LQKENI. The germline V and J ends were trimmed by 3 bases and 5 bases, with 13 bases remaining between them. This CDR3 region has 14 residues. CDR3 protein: CASSPGDRGETQYF. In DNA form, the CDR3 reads TGTGCCAGCTCACCTGGGGACCGCGGGGAGACCCAGTACTTC.

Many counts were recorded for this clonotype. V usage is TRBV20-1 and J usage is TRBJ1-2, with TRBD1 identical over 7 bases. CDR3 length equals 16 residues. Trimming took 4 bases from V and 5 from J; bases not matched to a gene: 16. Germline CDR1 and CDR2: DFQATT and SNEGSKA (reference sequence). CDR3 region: CSAKGVSQGEPYGYTF. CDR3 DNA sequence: TGCAGTGCTAAGGGTGTGAGCCAGGGGGAACCTTATGGCTACACCTTC.

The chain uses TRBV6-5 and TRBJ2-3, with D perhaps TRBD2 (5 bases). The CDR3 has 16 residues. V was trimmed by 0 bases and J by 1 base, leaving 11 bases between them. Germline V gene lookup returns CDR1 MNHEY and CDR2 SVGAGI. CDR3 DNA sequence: TGTGCCAGCAGTTACTCGCCGGGGTTGGGCACAGATACGCAGTATTTT. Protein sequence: CASSYSPGLGTDTQYF.

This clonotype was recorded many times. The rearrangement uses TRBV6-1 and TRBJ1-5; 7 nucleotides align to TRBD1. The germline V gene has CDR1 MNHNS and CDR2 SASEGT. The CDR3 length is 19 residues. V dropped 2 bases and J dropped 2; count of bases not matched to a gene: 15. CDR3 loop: CASSEFFSRGGDGNQPQHF. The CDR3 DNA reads TGTGCCAGCAGTGAATTCTTTTCGCGAGGGGGCGACGGCAATCAGCCCCAGCATTTT.

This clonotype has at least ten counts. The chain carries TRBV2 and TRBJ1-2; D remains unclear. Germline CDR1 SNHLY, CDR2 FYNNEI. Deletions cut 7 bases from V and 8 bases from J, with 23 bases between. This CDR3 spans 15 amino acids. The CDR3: CASTLQEVAGYGYTF. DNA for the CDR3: TGTGCCAGCACCCTCCAGGAGGTGGCAGGTTACGGCTACACCTTC.